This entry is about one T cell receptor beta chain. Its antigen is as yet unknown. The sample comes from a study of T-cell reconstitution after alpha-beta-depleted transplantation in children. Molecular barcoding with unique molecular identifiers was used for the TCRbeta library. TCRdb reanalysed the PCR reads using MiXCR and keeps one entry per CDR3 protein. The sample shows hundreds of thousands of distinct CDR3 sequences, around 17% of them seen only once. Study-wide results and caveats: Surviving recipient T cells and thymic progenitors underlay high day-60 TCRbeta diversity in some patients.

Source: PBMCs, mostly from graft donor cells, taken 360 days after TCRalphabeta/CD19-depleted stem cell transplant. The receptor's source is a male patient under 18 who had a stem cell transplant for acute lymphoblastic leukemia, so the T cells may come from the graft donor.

The CDR3 region is CSAPDSLAKNIQYF. CDR3 in DNA: TGCAGTGCCCCGGACAGTCTAGCCAAAAACATTCAGTACTTC. The chain combines TRBV20-1 with TRBJ2-4; perhaps TRBD1 as D (6 bases). Germline CDR1 and CDR2: DFQATT and SNEGSKA (reference sequence). The V end was cut by 6 bases, the J end by 0 bases, with 12 bases between. This CDR3 spans 14 amino acids.